The table lists the clone carrying this T cell receptor beta chain with many counts. What it binds is not known. Amplification of TCR alpha and beta CDR3 regions from RNA used iRepertoire nested multiplex PCR. Tissue mRNA or PBMC total RNA, roughly 85-450 ng, went into one-step reverse transcription and amplification. TCRdb passed the multiplex PCR reads through MiXCR, listing each CDR3 protein once. The table has roughly 100,000 distinct CDR3 sequences, roughly 39% seen once; the top ten hold roughly two fifths. The sample comes from a study of glioma-infiltrating T cells. The study, taken as a whole, reports: Non-neoplastic patients had below-expected tissue-blood divergence, while all gliomas exceeded expectation.

The receptor's source is a human donor with low-grade glioma or glioblastoma, undergoing nonglioma brain surgery, or in good health (not recorded which). Material: glioma tissue, nonneoplastic brain tissue, or PBMCs (not recorded which).

CDR3 DNA: TGTGCCAGCAGCCCCTCTAGCGGGAGCGAGACCCAGTACTTC. It codes for CASSPSSGSETQYF. The rearrangement links TRBV7-3 to TRBJ2-5; 10 positions agree with TRBD2. The CDR3 has 14 residues. The germline V gene has CDR1 SGHTA and CDR2 FQGTGA. V dropped 5 bases and J dropped 5; count of bases not matched to a gene: 5.